Following are 26 T cell receptor beta chains from one sample sequenced in a study of vaccination effects on CD4 cells after COVID-19. Following 10 days of culture, CD4+ T cells were isolated. Subjects were given two BNT162b2 or mRNA-1273 vaccine doses. Measured with immunoSEQ multiplex PCR; TCRdb has only the in-frame clones, and not every one. The table shows tens of thousands of clones, with roughly four fifths occurring only once. Their target antigens are unknown. The input for sequencing was CD4+ T cells from PBMCs cultured without peptide, taken after COVID-19 vaccination. The receptors derive from a human donor who received a COVID-19 vaccine.

The V gene is TRBV28, the J gene TRBJ1-5, with 8 nucleotides matching TRBD1. V lost 6 bases to trimming and J lost 3 bases; unmatched junction nucleotides: 7. The V gene's germline CDR1 is MDHEN and CDR2 SYDVKM. There are 15 residues in the CDR3. The CDR3 loop reads CASRFDRGYNQPQHF. In DNA, the CDR3 is TGTGCCAGCAGGTTCGACAGGGGATACAATCAGCCCCAGCATTTT.

This clone was recorded once. The V call is TRBV10-2, the J call TRBJ2-7; D tentatively reads TRBD1 or TRBD2 (5 bases each). CDR3 size: 14 residues. CDR1 and CDR2 (germline): WSHSY, SAAADI. Trimming stripped 4 bases from V and 0 bases from J, with 10 bases between. In nucleotides, the CDR3 is TGCGCCAGCAGTGTGGGACCGAGCTCCTACGAGCAGTACGTC. Its protein is CASSVGPSSYEQYV.

V gene TRBV7-3 combines with J gene TRBJ2-6, with D perhaps TRBD2 (7 bases). Germline loops: CDR1 SGHTA, CDR2 FQGTGA. V lost 5 bases, J lost 2 bases, and 10 bases lay in between. CDR3 length: 15 residues. CDR3: CASSEGGPGANVLTF. The CDR3, as DNA: TGTGCCAGCAGCGAGGGGGGGCCTGGGGCCAACGTCCTGACTTTC.

The chain carries TRBV6-5 and TRBJ2-1; 9 bases fit TRBD2. From germline, CDR1 is MNHEY and CDR2 SVGAGI. V lost 4 bases, J lost 5 bases, and 9 bases stayed unmatched. CDR3 length equals 16 residues. CDR3 sequence: CASSSLGGGANNEQFF. In DNA, the CDR3 is TGTGCCAGCAGTTCCCTGGGCGGGGGGGCCAACAATGAGCAGTTCTTC.

This clone was picked up a small number of times. This sequence joins TRBV29-1 and TRBJ1-2; TRBD1 matches at 7 bases. Germline CDR1 is SQVTM and CDR2 is ANQGSEA. The CDR3 runs 13 residues. V lost 0 bases to trimming and J lost 7 bases; unmatched junction nucleotides: 5. This CDR3 is CSVEEGTALGYTF. In nucleotides, the CDR3 is TGCAGCGTTGAAGAAGGGACAGCCCTTGGCTACACCTTC.

This clone showed up just a few times. CDR3 residues: CASSFGTARNQPQHF. DNA for the CDR3: TGTGCCAGCAGTTTTGGAACAGCCCGCAATCAGCCCCAGCATTTT. The chain couples TRBV28 to TRBJ1-5; D not resolved. This CDR3 has 15 amino acids. V was cut by 3 bases and J by 2 bases, with 11 bases left in between. Looked up from germline, CDR1 is MDHEN and CDR2 is SYDVKM.

DNA for the CDR3: TGCGCCATCCCGCAGGGGGCAGGTACTGAAGCTTTCTTT. Translated, it gives CAIPQGAGTEAFF. The chain links TRBV10-1 to TRBJ1-1, with 8 bases identical to TRBD1. Germline lookup yields CDR1 WNHNN and CDR2 SYGVQD (reference sequence). V lost 10 bases and J lost 5; bases outside the gene matches: 9. The CDR3 covers 13 residues.

This clone has just a few counts. The chain links TRBV4-1 to TRBJ1-1; D perhaps matches TRBD1 (6 bases). Germline V lookup: CDR1 MGHRA, CDR2 YSYEKL. The CDR3 consists of 17 residues. V lost 3 bases and J 5 bases, leaving 22 bases between the germline ends. The CDR3 is CASSHWDIGTPRTEAFF. In nucleotides, the CDR3 is TGCGCCAGCAGCCATTGGGACATAGGGACCCCGAGGACTGAAGCTTTCTTT.

The chain combines TRBV4-1 with TRBJ2-1, with D perhaps TRBD1 or TRBD2 (6 bases each). The ends were cut back, 4 bases at V and 6 bases at J, with 19 bases in the middle. The CDR3 is 16 residues long. CDR1 is MGHRA, CDR2 YSYEKL, per germline. CDR3: CASSRAPSGAFNEQFF. DNA of the CDR3: TGCGCCAGCAGCCGCGCGCCCTCGGGGGCGTTCAATGAGCAGTTCTTC.

The chain combines TRBV7-9 with TRBJ2-1; D ambiguous. The ends were cut back, 3 bases at V and 8 bases at J, with 11 bases in the middle. CDR1 and CDR2 (germline): SEHNR, FQNEAQ (reference sequence). CDR3 length: 13 residues. CDR3 loop: CASSLMGIDEQFF. The CDR3 nucleotides read TGTGCCAGCAGCTTGATGGGTATCGATGAGCAGTTCTTC.

The chain recombines TRBV4-1 with TRBJ2-6; 10 bases are shared with TRBD1. Looked up from germline, CDR1 is MGHRA and CDR2 is YSYEKL. The CDR3 is 20 amino acids. The V segment lost 1 base and the J segment 2 bases; nucleotides outside the gene matches: 11. The CDR3 protein is CASSQATGGRPSPGANVLTF. The CDR3 DNA is TGCGCCAGCAGCCAAGCGACAGGGGGCAGGCCTTCCCCTGGGGCCAACGTCCTGACTTTC.

The chain links TRBV24-1 to TRBJ1-4, with D tentatively TRBD1 (6 bases). Germline values: CDR1 KGHDR, CDR2 SFDVKD. The CDR3 has 15 residues. V was trimmed by 3 bases and J by 0 bases, leaving 7 bases between them. The CDR3 is CATSDRTATNEKLFF. As DNA, the CDR3 is TGTGCCACCAGTGATCGGACAGCAACTAATGAAAAACTGTTTTTT.

The chain couples TRBV6-6 to TRBJ2-7, with 7 bases aligning to TRBD2. Germline loops: CDR1 MNHNY, CDR2 SVGAGI (reference sequence). The CDR3 contains 16 residues. V dropped 4 bases and J dropped 5; count of bases not matched to a gene: 14. Here the CDR3 DNA reads TGTGCCAGCAGTTCCCGCAGAGGGCGGGAGCGCGACGAGCAGTACGTC. Translated: CASSSRRGRERDEQYV.

A few counts support this clone. The CDR3, as DNA: TGTGCCAGCAGTTCGGTCAGGGGGAGGACAGATACGCAGTATTTT. It yields the protein CASSSVRGRTDTQYF. This sequence joins TRBV6-5 and TRBJ2-3, with D possibly TRBD1 on 7 matching bases. Germline values: CDR1 MNHEY, CDR2 SVGAGI. This CDR3 comprises 15 residues. V lost 4 bases and J 3 bases, leaving 14 bases between the germline ends.

The table lists this clone with a few counts. V usage is TRBV7-8 and J usage is TRBJ1-5, with a possible D match to TRBD1 (6 bases). V shed 4 bases and J shed 8 bases, with 21 bases lying between them. Germline assignment: CDR1 SGHVS and CDR2 FQNEAQ. This CDR3 has 16 amino acids. The CDR3, as DNA: TGTGCCAGCAGCTCACAACACATCGGGGGGGCTGAGCCCCAGCATTTT. Translating gives CASSSQHIGGAEPQHF.

The V gene is TRBV18, the J gene TRBJ2-7, with 11 positions matching TRBD1. V shed 4 bases and J 7 bases; nucleotides not matched to a gene: 3. The CDR3 totals 13 residues. From germline, CDR1 is KGHSH and CDR2 LQKENI. The CDR3 bases are TGTGCCAGCTCACTCGGGACAGGGGGAGAGCAGTACGTC. This encodes CASSLGTGGEQYV.

The rearrangement uses TRBV3-1 (or the pseudogene TRBV3-2) and TRBJ2-3; 8 nucleotides line up with TRBD2. Germline V gene lookup returns CDR1 LGHDT and CDR2 YNNKEL (reference sequence). The CDR3 has 14 residues. J was trimmed by 5 bases and V by 3 bases; bases with no gene match: 4. CDR3 residues: CASSHGGAGDTQYF. DNA of the CDR3: TGTGCCAGCAGCCACGGGGGGGCTGGAGATACGCAGTATTTT.

The chain combines TRBV7-3 with TRBJ2-1; 7 nucleotides match TRBD2. V lost 5 bases and J lost 5; bases outside the gene matches: 12. This CDR3 spans 16 amino acids. Germline CDR1 is SGHTA and CDR2 is FQGTGA. This CDR3 reads CASSERRGVKDNEQFF. CDR3 DNA sequence: TGTGCCAGCAGCGAAAGACGGGGGGTCAAGGACAATGAGCAGTTCTTC.

The chain joins TRBV28 to TRBJ2-5, with TRBD2 matching over 9 bases. The junction had 10 bases not matched to a gene; V was cut back by 6 bases and J by 2 bases. Germline values: CDR1 MDHEN, CDR2 SYDVKM. The CDR3 contains 16 residues. CDR3 sequence reads: CASSPAEAGGQETQYF. The DNA of the CDR3 is TGTGCCAGCAGCCCCGCGGAAGCGGGGGGACAAGAGACCCAGTACTTC.

The rearrangement uses TRBV24-1 and TRBJ2-1, with D possibly called TRBD1 or TRBD2 (6 bases each). The CDR3 totals 14 residues. From germline, CDR1 is KGHDR and CDR2 SFDVKD. Trimming shortened V by 5 bases and J by 9 bases, and 16 bases separated the two germline ends. CDR3 protein: CATSAGVGGSEQFF. The CDR3 bases are TGTGCCACCAGTGCAGGAGTCGGGGGCTCTGAGCAGTTCTTC.

The rearrangement links TRBV7-2 to TRBJ1-4; unclear D gene. The CDR3 covers 15 residues. The germline V gene encodes CDR1 SGHTA and CDR2 FQGNSA. Deletions cut 1 base from V and 0 bases from J, with 6 bases between. The CDR3 sequence: CASSLGRATNEKLFF. In DNA form, the CDR3 reads TGTGCCAGCAGCTTAGGACGGGCAACTAATGAAAAACTGTTTTTT.

This clone was observed a few times. V is TRBV11-3 and J is TRBJ2-1; D is uncertain. V was clipped by 0 bases and J by 0 bases, with 9 bases between them. Germline values: CDR1 SGHNT, CDR2 YENEEA. The CDR3 covers 16 residues. The CDR3 loop reads CASSLDGSFSYNEQFF. The CDR3 coding sequence is TGTGCCAGCAGCTTAGACGGTTCTTTCTCCTACAATGAGCAGTTCTTC.

The V call is TRBV3-1 (or the pseudogene TRBV3-2), the J call TRBJ1-3; D remains unclear. Germline V gives CDR1 LGHDT, CDR2 YNNKEL (reference sequence). V lost 0 bases to trimming and J lost 2 bases, with 11 bases between them. The CDR3 is 16 residues long. As DNA, the CDR3 is TGTGCCAGCAGCCAAGATTATGGGAGCCCTGGAAACACCATATATTTT. Its translation is CASSQDYGSPGNTIYF.

This clone was recorded a few times. This sequence joins TRBV29-1 and TRBJ2-3; possibly TRBD1 or TRBD2 for D (6 bases each). The germline V gene encodes CDR1 SQVTM and CDR2 ANQGSEA. V dropped 2 bases and J dropped 3 bases, with 15 bases sitting between them. CDR3 length: 15 amino acids. The CDR3: CSVEPPEGGTDTQYF. The CDR3 nucleotides read TGCAGCGTTGAACCTCCAGAGGGGGGAACAGATACGCAGTATTTT.

The rearrangement links TRBV24-1 to TRBJ1-2; D may be TRBD1 (6 bases). Germline V CDR1 and CDR2: KGHDR, SFDVKD. V was clipped by 3 bases and J by 7 bases, with 14 bases between them. The CDR3 covers 14 residues. This CDR3 is CATSDTSRGRGYTF. CDR3 DNA: TGTGCCACCAGTGATACCTCCAGGGGACGTGGCTACACCTTC.

This clone was detected a few times. V is TRBV2 and J is TRBJ1-2; no clear D gene. V lost 0 bases and J 4 bases, leaving 3 bases between the germline ends. CDR3 length: 12 residues. Germline V gene data show CDR1 as SNHLY and CDR2 as FYNNEI. CDR3 sequence (DNA): TGTGCCAGCAGTGAAGCGAGCTATGGCTACACCTTC. Protein: CASSEASYGYTF.